The 19 T cell receptor beta chains below come from one sample, sequenced in a study of blood T cell repertoires in COVID-19. This table comes from immunoSEQ multiplex PCR, and its TCRdb copy is limited to in-frame clones, with some not included. The table has about 230,000 clones, about 88% seen once. Sequenced input: peripheral blood. Receptor source: a woman aged 60-70 years with acute or convalescent COVID-19.

The rearrangement joins TRBV9 to TRBJ2-3; TRBD2 matches 7 bases. This CDR3 spans 16 amino acids. V gave up 4 bases and J gave up 2 bases; unmatched junction bases: 10. CDR1 and CDR2 from the germline V gene are SGDLS and YYNGEE. In DNA form, the CDR3 reads TGTGCCAGCAGCTCACGACCGGGACTACACACAGATACGCAGTATTTT. Translated: CASSSRPGLHTDTQYF.

CDR3 DNA: TGTGCCAGCAGTTACCCCCAACGGGTGAACGGCAATCAGCCCCAGCATTTT. Amino acid sequence: CASSYPQRVNGNQPQHF. The chain joins TRBV6-2 or TRBV6-3 to TRBJ1-5; D remains ambiguous. This CDR3 contains 17 residues. Germline V CDR1 and CDR2: MNHEY, SVGEGT. V was trimmed by 2 bases and J by 2 bases, leaving 16 bases between them.

This clone was detected once. The chain links TRBV19 to TRBJ1-2; TRBD1 is a possible D gene (5 bases). CDR3 length: 14 residues. V lost 2 bases and J lost 6, with 13 bases in between. The germline CDR1 and CDR2 sequences are LNHDA and SQIVND (reference sequence). DNA for the CDR3: TGTGCCAGTAGTATATTTCTGACAGCCGATGGCTACACCTTC. This gives the protein CASSIFLTADGYTF.

The V and J genes are TRBV12-3 or TRBV12-4 and TRBJ2-7; D gene uncertain. Trimming removed 7 bases from V and 3 bases from J, with 7 bases in between. The CDR3 runs to 11 residues. The DNA of the CDR3 is TGTGCCAGCAAAATAAACTACGAGCAGTACTTC. Its protein product is CASKINYEQYF.

The chain joins TRBV6-1 to TRBJ2-3; 10 bases are shared with TRBD2. Germline CDR1 reads MNHNS; CDR2 reads SASEGT. The CDR3 consists of 18 residues. V was pared by 4 bases and J by 3 bases, with 13 bases of the junction left unmatched. For the CDR3, the DNA is TGTGCCAGCAGTGCACGTCGGCACCAGGGACTAGCGACAGATACGCAGTATTTT. This encodes CASSARRHQGLATDTQYF.

V and J are TRBV10-3 and TRBJ2-2; no definite D call. Germline lookup yields CDR1 ENHRY and CDR2 SYGVKD. This CDR3 region has 15 residues. The V end lost 0 bases, the J end lost 0 bases, and 5 bases lay between the germline ends. For the CDR3, the DNA is TGTGCCATCAGTGAGTCTAGCACGAACACCGGGGAGCTGTTTTTT. Its protein is CAISESSTNTGELFF.

This clone appeared a few times. The chain carries TRBV13 and TRBJ2-7, with TRBD2 matching 10 bases. Germline V gene data show CDR1 as PRHDT and CDR2 as FYEKMQ (reference sequence). This CDR3 is 15 amino acids long. V lost 5 bases, J lost 6 bases, and 10 bases stayed unmatched. Here the CDR3 DNA reads TGTGCCAGCAGCCCCTGGGCTAGCGGGAGAGGCGAGCAGTACTTC. Translating gives CASSPWASGRGEQYF.

V gene TRBV15 combines with J gene TRBJ2-3; 8 positions agree with TRBD2. V shed 8 bases, J shed 3 bases, and the junction held 19 bases outside the gene matches. CDR3 length: 18 amino acids. CDR1 is LNHNV, CDR2 YYDKDF, per germline (reference sequence). CDR3 amino acids: CATVLTAGERLRTDTQYF. The CDR3 nucleotides are TGTGCCACCGTATTAACAGCGGGAGAACGATTACGTACAGATACGCAGTATTTT.

This clone has a handful of counts. The gene calls are TRBV25-1 and TRBJ2-1; 9 bases map to TRBD1. CDR1 is MGHDK, CDR2 SYGVNS, per germline. Trimming took 6 bases from V and 2 from J; bases not matched to a gene: 2. CDR3 length: 14 residues. Here the CDR3 reads CASRTGGPYNEQFF. CDR3 in DNA: TGTGCCAGCAGAACAGGGGGCCCCTACAATGAGCAGTTCTTC. Based on the CDR3 plus reference TRBV25-1 and TRBJ2-1, the full variable domain is EADIYQTPRYLVIGTGKKITLECSQTMGHDKMYWYQQDPGMELHLIHYSYGVNSTEKGDLSSESTVSRIRTEHFPLTLESARPSHTSQYLCASRTGGPYNEQFFGPGTRLTVL.

V gene TRBV19 combines with J gene TRBJ2-5; 7 bases match TRBD1. V shed 6 bases and J 2 bases; nucleotides not matched to a gene: 6. The CDR3 covers 14 residues. Germline V gene sequence: CDR1 LNHDA, CDR2 SQIVND (reference sequence). The CDR3 coding sequence is TGTGCCAGTAGCCCCGGGACAGTTCAAGAGACCCAGTACTTC. This gives the protein CASSPGTVQETQYF.

The genes are TRBV27 and TRBJ1-2; D may be TRBD1 (6 bases). This CDR3 is built from 15 residues. CDR1 MNHEY and CDR2 SMNVEV come from the germline V gene (reference sequence). V was cut by 0 bases and J by 4 bases, with 12 bases left in between. The CDR3 spells CASSLSDRNPYGYTF. CDR3 DNA: TGTGCCAGCAGTTTATCTGACAGGAACCCCTATGGCTACACCTTC.

V gene TRBV10-3 combines with J gene TRBJ2-3; D is perhaps TRBD1 (7 bases). Germline V gene lookup returns CDR1 ENHRY and CDR2 SYGVKD. Trimming shortened V by 3 bases and J by 0 bases, and 16 bases separated the two germline ends. The CDR3 length is 17 residues. CDR3: CAISEPQGGISTDTQYF. The CDR3 DNA reads TGTGCCATCAGTGAACCCCAGGGGGGAATTAGCACAGATACGCAGTATTTT.

The chain uses TRBV28 and TRBJ1-3, with 9 bases matching TRBD1. The germline V gene has CDR1 MDHEN and CDR2 SYDVKM. The CDR3 is 16 amino acids. V shed 5 bases and J 0 bases; nucleotides not matched to a gene: 5. CDR3 sequence (DNA): TGTGCCAGCAGTCCTTGGACAGGGGACTCTGGAAACACCATATATTTT. Translated, it gives CASSPWTGDSGNTIYF.

The rearrangement uses TRBV28 and TRBJ2-7, with a weak D call TRBD2 (6 bases). CDR1 is MDHEN, CDR2 SYDVKM, per germline. Trimming shortened V by 6 bases and J by 3 bases, and 15 bases separated the two germline ends. This CDR3 comprises 14 residues. CDR3 amino acids: CASRRRAGGYEQYF. The CDR3 region has the DNA TGTGCCAGCAGACGACGAGCGGGCGGCTACGAGCAGTACTTC. Variable domain in full (rest from reference TRBV28 and TRBJ2-7): DVKVTQSSRYLVKRTGEKVFLECVQDMDHENMFWYRQDPGLGLRLIYFSYDVKMKEKGDIPEGYSVSREKKERFSLILESASTNQTSMYLCASRRRAGGYEQYFGPGTRLTVT.

V gene TRBV30 combines with J gene TRBJ2-3; no clear D. The germline gives CDR1 GTSNPN, CDR2 SVGIG (reference sequence). V lost 0 bases and J lost 13, with 14 bases in between. The CDR3 length is 12 residues. CDR3 bases: TGTGCCTGGAGTGTTGGTGAGGAGAAGGAGTATTTT. Protein product: CAWSVGEEKEYF.

The chain links TRBV7-8 to TRBJ1-5, with 8 bases identical to TRBD1. This CDR3 has 16 amino acids. With V trimmed by 5 bases and J by 3 bases, 9 bases remained unmatched. Germline V gene data show CDR1 as SGHVS and CDR2 as FQNEAQ. The CDR3 sequence: CASSAGDRGPNQPQHF. In DNA, the CDR3 is TGTGCCAGCAGCGCTGGTGACAGGGGCCCCAATCAGCCCCAGCATTTT. Full variable domain (outside the CDR3, taken from reference TRBV7-8 and TRBJ1-5): GAGVSQSPRYKVAKRGQDVALRCDPISGHVSLFWYQQALGQGPEFLTYFQNEAQLDKSGLPSDRFFAERPEGSVSTLKIQRTQQEDSAVYLCASSAGDRGPNQPQHFGDGTRLSIL.

J is TRBJ2-3 and V is TRBV5-1, with 8 positions matching TRBD2. J was trimmed by 0 bases and V by 0 bases; bases with no gene match: 3. The germline gives CDR1 SGHRS, CDR2 YFSETQ. CDR3 length: 16 residues. The CDR3 DNA reads as TGCGCCAGCAGCTTGGGGGCTAGCGGGAGCACAGATACGCAGTATTTT. It translates to CASSLGASGSTDTQYF.

This clone was picked up many times. The CDR3 nucleotides read TGCGCCAGCAGCTTGGCCGACCTAGCGGGGGGGCCAGATTTGAATGAGCAGTTCTTC. This translates into CASSLADLAGGPDLNEQFF. V and J are TRBV5-1 and TRBJ2-1, with 12 bases that match TRBD2. From germline, CDR1 is SGHRS and CDR2 YFSETQ. This CDR3 has 19 residues. The trim removed 0 bases at V and 7 bases at J, leaving 14 bases unmatched. Based on the CDR3 plus reference TRBV5-1 and TRBJ2-1, the full variable domain is KAGVTQTPRYLIKTRGQQVTLSCSPISGHRSVSWYQQTPGQGLQFLFEYFSETQRNKGNFPGRFSGRQFSNSRSEMNVSTLELGDSALYLCASSLADLAGGPDLNEQFFGPGTRLTVL.

In its sample, this clone ranks as medium-sized. CDR3 amino acids: CASFTGLAEAFF. DNA for the CDR3: TGTGCCAGTTTCACAGGTTTGGCAGAAGCTTTCTTT. This chain uses TRBV19 with TRBJ1-1; tentatively, D is TRBD1 (5 bases). Germline V gene lookup returns CDR1 LNHDA and CDR2 SQIVND (reference sequence). The V end was cut by 8 bases, the J end by 8 bases, with 15 bases between. CDR3 size: 12 residues.